The present entry profiles one TCR beta chain with its context. The CDR3 has 13 amino acids. In germline, CDR1 is MNHNS, CDR2 SASEGT. V was clipped by 2 bases and J by 5 bases, with 9 bases between them. The entry originates in a study of blood T cell repertoires in COVID-19. Across the whole study: Researchers got acute and convalescent COVID-19 samples from the United States, Italy and Spain. Sources were T cells, B-cell-depleted T cells, or PBMCs; the material itself was cDNA or gDNA.

As handled by the study authors: Estimation of nucleated cell counts relied on the amplification of reference gene primers. Using immunoSEQ multiplex PCR, the repertoire was profiled, and TCRdb retains in-frame clones only, with some absent. That table is the source of V, J and clone size, and D and trimming were worked out from the DNA. The table lists more than 150,000 clones, approximately 89% of them singletons. Sequencing was done on a sample of peripheral blood. The clonotype originates from a man aged 35 to 55 with active or convalescent COVID-19. The chain couples TRBV6-1 to TRBJ1-1; D ambiguous. The CDR3 here is CASSEIGETEAFF. The DNA of the CDR3 is TGTGCCAGCAGTGAAATCGGAGAGACTGAAGCTTTCTTT.